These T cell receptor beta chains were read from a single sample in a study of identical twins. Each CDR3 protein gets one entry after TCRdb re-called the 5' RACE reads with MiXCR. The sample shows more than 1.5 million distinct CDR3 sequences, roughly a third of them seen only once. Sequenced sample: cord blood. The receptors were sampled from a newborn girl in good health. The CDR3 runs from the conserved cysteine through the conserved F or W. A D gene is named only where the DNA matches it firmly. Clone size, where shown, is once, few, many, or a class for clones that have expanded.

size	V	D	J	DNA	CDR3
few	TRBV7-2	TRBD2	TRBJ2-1	TGTGCCAGCAGCTTATTGGCGGGAGTAAGGACGGATGAGCAGTTCTTC	CASSLLAGVRTDEQFF
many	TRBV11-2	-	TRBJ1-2	TGTGCCAGCAGCTTAGAGCTAGTCCCTAACTATGGCTACACCTTC	CASSLELVPNYGYTF
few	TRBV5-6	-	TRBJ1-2	TGTGCCAGCAGCTTGGGGAGGAGGAGTGGCTACACCTTC	CASSLGRRSGYTF
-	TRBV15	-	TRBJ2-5	TGTGCCACCACAAATGCGTACTCACCCCACAATGAGCAGTACTTC	CATTNAYSPHNEQYF
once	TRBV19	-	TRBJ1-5	TGTGCCAGTAGTATAGTTGGAGGTAGAGGCAATCAGCCCCAGCATTTT	CASSIVGGRGNQPQHF
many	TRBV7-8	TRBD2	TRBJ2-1	TGTGCCAGCAGCTTAGTTTCGGGAGGGCAGTTCTTC	CASSLVSGGQFF
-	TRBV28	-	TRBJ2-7	TGTGCCAGCAGTTTATTCGGGGCTGGTGGCTACGAGCAGTACTTC	CASSLFGAGGYEQYF
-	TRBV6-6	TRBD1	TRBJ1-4	TGTGCCAGCAGCCGCGACAGGGCGTCTAATGAAAAACTGTTTTTT	CASSRDRASNEKLFF
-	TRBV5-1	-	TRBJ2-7	TGCGCCAGCAGCTTGGACAGGCCAAACTACGAGCAGTACTTC	CASSLDRPNYEQYF
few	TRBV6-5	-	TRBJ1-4	TGTGCCAGCAGTTTCCAGGGGTCGGGTGAAAAACTGTTTTTT	CASSFQGSGEKLFF
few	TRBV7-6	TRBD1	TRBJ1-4	TGTGCCAGCAACAGGGGGGGAACTAATGAAAAACTGTTTTTT	CASNRGGTNEKLFF
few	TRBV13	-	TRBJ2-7	TGTGCCAGCAGCCCATCCGACAATGAGCAGTACTTC	CASSPSDNEQYF
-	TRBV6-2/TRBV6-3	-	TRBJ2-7	TGTGCCAGCAGTGCCGAGACAGGTTCCTACGAGCAGTACTTC	CASSAETGSYEQYF
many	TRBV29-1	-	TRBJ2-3	TGCAGCACCGGGGCCGCCCGACGGGATACGCAGTATTTT	CSTGAARRDTQYF
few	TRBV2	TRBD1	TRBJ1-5	TGTGCCAGCAATTTGGACAGGGGGATGGGCAATCAGCCCCAGCATTTT	CASNLDRGMGNQPQHF
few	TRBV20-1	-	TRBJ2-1	TGCAGTGCTAGAGAGGTACTAAATTACAATGAGCAGTTCTTC	CSAREVLNYNEQFF